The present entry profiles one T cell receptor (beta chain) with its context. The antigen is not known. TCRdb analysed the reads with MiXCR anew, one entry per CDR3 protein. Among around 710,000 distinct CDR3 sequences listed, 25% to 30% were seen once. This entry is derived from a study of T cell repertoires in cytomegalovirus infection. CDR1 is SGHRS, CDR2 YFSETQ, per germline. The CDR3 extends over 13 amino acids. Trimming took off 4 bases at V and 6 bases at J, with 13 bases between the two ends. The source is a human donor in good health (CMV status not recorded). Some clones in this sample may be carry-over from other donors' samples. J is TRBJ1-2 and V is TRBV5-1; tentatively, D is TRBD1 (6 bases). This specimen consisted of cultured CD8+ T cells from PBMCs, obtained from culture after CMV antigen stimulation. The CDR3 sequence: CASSPGTPDGYTF. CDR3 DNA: TGCGCCAGCAGCCCCGGGACACCGGATGGCTACACCTTC.